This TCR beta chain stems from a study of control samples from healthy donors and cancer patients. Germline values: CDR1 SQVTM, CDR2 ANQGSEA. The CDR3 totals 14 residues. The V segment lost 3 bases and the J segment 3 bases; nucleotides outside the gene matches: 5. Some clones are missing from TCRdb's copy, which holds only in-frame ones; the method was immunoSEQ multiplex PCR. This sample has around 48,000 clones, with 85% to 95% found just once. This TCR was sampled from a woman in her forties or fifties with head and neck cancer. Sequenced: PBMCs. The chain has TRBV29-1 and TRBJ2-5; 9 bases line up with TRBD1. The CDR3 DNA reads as TGCAGCGTTGACTACGACAGGGGGAAAGAGACCCAGTACTTC. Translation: CSVDYDRGKETQYF.